This T cell receptor beta chain comes out of a study of persistence of HIV-infected CD4 T cells. In regard to this clone: Its antigen is unknown.

Germline lookup yields CDR1 SEHNR and CDR2 FQNEAQ (reference sequence). Trimming took off 5 bases at V and 0 bases at J, with 7 bases between the two ends. CDR3 length equals 13 residues. The stimulus was an HIV-1 Gag 15-mer peptide pool, 0.85 to 1 ug/peptide/mL. Memory cells lacking CD40L and CD69 with high CD45RO were sorted. Inclusion required CMV-positive serology and CD4+ counts above 400 cells/uL. The immunoSEQ assay was version 4, run in survey mode. The data were produced by immunoSEQ multiplex PCR, yet TCRdb's version contains in-frame clones alone and is incomplete. Among just under 65,000 clones listed, less than 85% were seen once.

The gene calls are TRBV7-9 and TRBJ1-1; weak D call: TRBD1 (6 bases). The TCR was taken from an adult man with HIV who was CMV-seropositive. This material consisted of CD4+ T cells sorted from PBMCs after approximately 19-hour stimulation, taken from a patient who received antiretroviral therapy. The CDR3, as DNA: TGTGCCAGCAGCCGGACAGTGAACACTGAAGCTTTCTTT. Translating it yields CASSRTVNTEAFF.